The 4 T cell receptor beta chains in this list originate from one sample, sequenced in a study of blood T cell repertoires in COVID-19. The data were produced by immunoSEQ multiplex PCR, yet TCRdb's version contains in-frame clones alone and is incomplete. Here the sample spans 310,000 or so clones, roughly 86% being singletons. Sequenced sample: peripheral blood. These receptors came from a woman in her 30s with COVID-19, enrolled during active disease.

The V call is TRBV7-6, the J call TRBJ2-4; TRBD1 agrees at 8 bases. The CDR3 covers 16 residues. CDR1 SGHVS and CDR2 FNYEAQ come from the germline V gene. V dropped 1 base and J dropped 4; count of bases not matched to a gene: 6. For the CDR3, the DNA is TGTGCCAGCAGCTTAGGGCCAGGGGGCGCGAAAAACATTCAGTACTTC. Amino acids: CASSLGPGGAKNIQYF.

The chain joins TRBV4-1 to TRBJ1-5; 7 bases are shared with TRBD1. The CDR3 runs to 15 residues. The germline V gene has CDR1 MGHRA and CDR2 YSYEKL. Trimming took 4 bases from V and 4 from J; bases not matched to a gene: 7. CDR3 coding DNA: TGCGCCAGCAGCCCCTTCCGGGACAGAAATCAGCCCCAGCATTTT. Translation: CASSPFRDRNQPQHF.

The chain employs TRBV11-2 and TRBJ1-5, with D unresolved. The CDR3 has 13 residues. Germline V CDR1 and CDR2: SGHAT, FQNNGV. V lost 5 bases to trimming and J lost 8 bases, with 13 bases between them. CDR3 DNA sequence: TGTGCCAGCAGCCAAGAGCGGGCTGAGCCCCAGCATTTT. This encodes CASSQERAEPQHF.

J is TRBJ1-2 and V is TRBV4-2; D unresolved. V was pared by 2 bases and J by 2 bases, with 9 bases between. The CDR3 extends over 14 amino acids. The germline V gene has CDR1 LGHNA and CDR2 YNFKEQ. The CDR3, as DNA: TGTGCCAGCAGCCAACCGCCGGGAAACTATGGCTACACCTTC. Translating gives CASSQPPGNYGYTF.